The clone carrying this T cell receptor beta chain was picked up a small number of times. Its antigen is unidentified. This CDR3 is also generated by other DNA sequences in the sample. This specimen belongs to a study of cytomegalovirus exposure and HLA in healthy donors. The method was immunoSEQ multiplex PCR; TCRdb's version includes in-frame clones alone and lacks a portion of them. Of approximately 200,000 clones listed, 75% to 95% are singletons. Points from the study as a whole: The study flagged some 170 TCR beta chains as cytomegalovirus-associated. With high specificity and sensitivity, the classifier reportedly diagnosed cytomegalovirus status.

The CDR3 sequence is 12 residues long. V dropped 5 bases and J dropped 3 bases, with 10 bases sitting between them. The V gene's germline CDR1 is GTSNPN and CDR2 SVGIG (reference sequence). The chain links TRBV30 to TRBJ1-2; D perhaps matches TRBD1 (6 bases). The sequencing sample was made of PBMCs. This TCR was recovered from a woman younger than 30 in good health and CMV-seronegative. CDR3 in DNA: TGTGCCTGGTCGGGACAATACTATGGCTACACCTTC. Its protein is CAWSGQYYGYTF.